This T cell receptor beta chain stems from a study of blood T cell repertoires in COVID-19. Study-level background: Sites in the United States, Italy and Spain provided acute and convalescent COVID-19 samples. T cells, B-cell-depleted T cells, or PBMCs supplied cDNA or gDNA.

The CDR3 is made up of 16 amino acids. Trimming removed 0 bases from V and 0 bases from J; junction bases left unmatched: 5. The germline V gene encodes CDR1 SGHRS and CDR2 YFSETQ. Assay: immunoSEQ multiplex PCR; the TCRdb copy retains only in-frame clones and omits some. Here the sample spans 250,000 to 350,000 clones, about nine tenths being singletons. The sequenced material came from peripheral blood. This sequence joins TRBV5-1 and TRBJ1-1; TRBD1 aligns across 7 bases. The origin of this receptor is a young woman with COVID-19, enrolled during active disease. CDR3 protein: CASSLEGARVNTEAFF. The CDR3 nucleotides are TGCGCCAGCAGCTTGGAGGGGGCAAGGGTGAACACTGAAGCTTTCTTT.